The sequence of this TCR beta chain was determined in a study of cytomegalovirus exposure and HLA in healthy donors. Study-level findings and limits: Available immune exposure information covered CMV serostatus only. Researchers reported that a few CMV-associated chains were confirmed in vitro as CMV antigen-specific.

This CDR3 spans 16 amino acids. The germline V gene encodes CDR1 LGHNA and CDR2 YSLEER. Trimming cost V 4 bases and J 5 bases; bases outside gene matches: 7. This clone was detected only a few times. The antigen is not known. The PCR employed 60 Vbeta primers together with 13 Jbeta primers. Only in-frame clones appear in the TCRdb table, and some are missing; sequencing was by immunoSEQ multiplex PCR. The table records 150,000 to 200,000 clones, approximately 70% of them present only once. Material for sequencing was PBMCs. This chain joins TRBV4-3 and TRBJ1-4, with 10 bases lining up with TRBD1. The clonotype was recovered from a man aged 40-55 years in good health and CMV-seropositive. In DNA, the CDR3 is TGCGCCAGCAGCCCCTCGGGGGGACAGGGGAATGAAAAACTGTTTTTT. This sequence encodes CASSPSGGQGNEKLFF.